One sample yielded the 26 T cell receptor beta chains listed below, sequenced in a study of human T cells and chemical hapten exposure. Regarding time point: patch test 3, about 24 weeks after DPC sensitization. Treatment of the sample: therapeutic diphenylcyclopropenone sensitization with weekly scalp DPC. TCRdb independently ran MiXCR on the RACE reads; one entry per CDR3 protein. The data contain over 55,000 distinct CDR3 sequences, over 10% of them seen just once; the ten biggest clones take up 2.4%. Sequences were derived from whole blood, sampled in connection with sensitization to the hapten diphenylcyclopropenone (DPC). These TCRs come from a man between 25 and 39 years old with alopecia areata. Some clones in this sample may be carry-over from other donors' samples.

V is TRBV4-2 and J is TRBJ1-2, with D possibly matching TRBD1 (5 bases). V was shortened by 0 bases and J by 6 bases, with 14 bases between the two germline ends. CDR3 length: 15 amino acids. The germline CDR1 and CDR2 sequences are LGHNA and YNFKEQ. The CDR3: CASSQEHGGADGYTF. The CDR3 DNA is TGTGCCAGCAGCCAAGAGCACGGGGGAGCGGATGGCTACACCTTC.

This clonotype showed up many times. V and J are TRBV6-5 and TRBJ2-7; the D call may be TRBD1 or TRBD2 (7 bases each). Looked up from germline, CDR1 is MNHEY and CDR2 is SVGAGI. Trimming removed 5 bases at V and 4 bases at J, with 15 bases between. The length of the CDR3 is 14 residues. CDR3 sequence reads: CASSPQGGVYEQYF. In nucleotides, the CDR3 is TGTGCCAGCAGTCCCCAGGGGGGGGTTTACGAGCAGTACTTC.

The chain's CDR3 is CASSPGDFRGPRQPQHF. CDR3 DNA sequence: TGTGCCAGCAGCCCAGGAGACTTCAGGGGGCCGAGGCAGCCCCAGCATTTT. The V and J genes are TRBV7-9 and TRBJ1-5; 8 bases match TRBD1. The CDR3 is made up of 17 amino acids. The germline V gene has CDR1 SEHNR and CDR2 FQNEAQ (reference sequence). J was trimmed by 7 bases and V by 5 bases; bases with no gene match: 16.

In this sample, this clonotype turned up a few times. Its ends do not fully match the called genes, so a read error is possible. The chain recombines TRBV7-7 with TRBJ2-3; D ambiguous. The CDR3 covers 14 residues. Germline loops: CDR1 SSHAT, CDR2 FNYEAQ (reference sequence). As DNA, the CDR3 is TGTGCTAGCAGCTTAGCTTACAGCACAGATACGCAGTATTTT. It translates to CASSLAYSTDTQYF.

The V gene is TRBV30, the J gene TRBJ1-5; D is ambiguous. The V gene's germline CDR1 is GTSNPN and CDR2 SVGIG (reference sequence). V was cut by 2 bases and J by 0 bases, with 8 bases left in between. CDR3 length equals 14 residues. The CDR3 DNA reads as TGTGCCTGGAGTTCCGGGAGTAGCAATCAGCCCCAGCATTTT. This encodes CAWSSGSSNQPQHF.

Turning to this clonotype: The junction does not match germline at one end; this may be a read error. The chain links TRBV7-6 to TRBJ2-2; maybe TRBD1 (5 bases). Germline V gene data show CDR1 as SGHVS and CDR2 as FNYEAQ. This CDR3 region has 17 residues. This chain's CDR3 is CVSSLFTDSPNTGELFF. As DNA, the CDR3 is TGTGTCAGCAGCCTATTTACTGACAGCCCGAACACCGGGGAGCTGTTTTTT.

This clonotype was recorded many times. The chain is built from TRBV24-1 and TRBJ2-1; possibly TRBD2 for D (7 bases). Germline lookup yields CDR1 KGHDR and CDR2 SFDVKD. The CDR3 extends over 16 amino acids. V lost 3 bases to trimming and J lost 7 bases, with 18 bases between them. The CDR3 region has the DNA TGTGCCACCAGTGATCGTTCACGGGGGGCATTGAATGAGCAGTTCTTC. The encoded protein is CATSDRSRGALNEQFF.

This clonotype was seen just once. J is TRBJ1-2 and V is TRBV28; D remains unclear. Trimming removed 2 bases at V and 4 bases at J, with 8 bases between. The CDR3 contains 13 residues. Germline V gene sequence: CDR1 MDHEN, CDR2 SYDVKM. The CDR3 loop is CASSLKVLYGYTF. In nucleotides, the CDR3 is TGTGCCAGCAGTTTAAAGGTCCTCTATGGCTACACCTTC.

The sample holds many counts of this clonotype. CDR3 region: CASSAGQGLGEQYF. The CDR3 DNA follows: TGTGCCAGCAGTGCTGGGCAGGGCTTAGGCGAGCAGTACTTC. The chain employs TRBV6-5 and TRBJ2-7, with a tentative D call TRBD1 (5 bases). The CDR3 totals 14 residues. V lost 5 bases, J lost 6 bases, and 17 bases lay in between. Germline assignment: CDR1 MNHEY and CDR2 SVGAGI.

This clonotype was picked up a small number of times. The gene calls are TRBV29-1 and TRBJ1-2; D unresolved. V was cut by 6 bases and J by 8 bases, with 4 bases left in between. CDR1 and CDR2 from the germline V gene are SQVTM and ANQGSEA. The CDR3 runs 8 residues. The CDR3 bases are TGCAGCGTCTGGGGCTACACCTTC. Protein product: CSVWGYTF.

This clonotype was seen ten or more times. CDR3 bases: TGTGCCAGCAGCCCCAAGCTAACTGATAGGGGCTACGAGCAGTACTTC. This encodes CASSPKLTDRGYEQYF. The chain uses TRBV7-9 and TRBJ2-7; the D gene is possibly TRBD1 (5 bases). The CDR3 runs 16 residues. Trimming shortened V by 5 bases and J by 3 bases, and 20 bases separated the two germline ends. In germline, CDR1 is SEHNR, CDR2 FQNEAQ (reference sequence).

This clonotype appeared a few times. The chain is built from TRBV7-2 and TRBJ2-1; 7 bases are a match to TRBD1. J was trimmed by 5 bases and V by 4 bases; bases with no gene match: 2. There are 13 residues in the CDR3. Germline loops: CDR1 SGHTA, CDR2 FQGNSA. CDR3 DNA: TGTGCCAGCAGCTCCAGGGGGAACAATGAGCAGTTCTTC. It yields the protein CASSSRGNNEQFF.

The rearrangement uses TRBV7-9 and TRBJ2-3; perhaps TRBD1 as D (5 bases). In germline, CDR1 is SEHNR, CDR2 FQNEAQ (reference sequence). CDR3 size: 16 residues. V was cut by 0 bases and J by 6 bases, with 16 bases left in between. CDR3 in amino acids: CASSLARIDGADTQYF. DNA for the CDR3: TGTGCCAGCAGCTTAGCGCGGATAGATGGGGCTGATACGCAGTATTTT. The variable domain in full, with the rest retrieved from reference TRBV7-9 and TRBJ2-3, is DTGVSQNPRHKITKRGQNVTFRCDPISEHNRLYWYRQTLGQGPEFLTYFQNEAQLEKSRLLSDRFSAERPKGSFSTLEIQRTEQGDSAMYLCASSLARIDGADTQYFGPGTRLTVL.

This clonotype has just a few counts. The chain carries TRBV6-1 and TRBJ2-7; D call uncertain. This CDR3 has 11 amino acids. Trimming shortened V by 4 bases and J by 3 bases, and 4 bases separated the two germline ends. The germline CDR1 and CDR2 sequences are MNHNS and SASEGT. Here the CDR3 reads CASSAHYEQYF. The CDR3 bases are TGTGCCAGCAGTGCCCACTACGAGCAGTACTTC.

Regarding this clonotype: Being one base from a much bigger clone, this may be a read error. V usage is TRBV18 and J usage is TRBJ1-2; D unclear. V lost 7 bases to trimming and J lost 2 bases, with 14 bases between them. The CDR3 loop spans 14 amino acids. Germline assignment: CDR1 KGHSH and CDR2 LQKENI. CDR3 loop: CASLPNSPNYGYTF. DNA for the CDR3: TGTGCCAGCTTACCCAACAGCCCCAACTATGGCTACACCTTC. The variable domain in full, completed from reference TRBV18 and TRBJ1-2, reads NAGVMQNPRHLVRRRGQEARLRCSPMKGHSHVYWYRQLPEEGLKFMVYLQKENIIDESGMPKERFSAEFPKEGPSILRIQQVVRGDSAAYFCASLPNSPNYGYTFGSGTRLTVV.

This clonotype was detected a few times. The chain links TRBV5-6 to TRBJ1-2; 7 bases fit TRBD1. The CDR3 contains 18 residues. V lost 0 bases and J lost 4; bases outside the gene matches: 15. Germline V gene lookup returns CDR1 SGHDT and CDR2 YYEEEE. In DNA, the CDR3 is TGTGCCAGCAGCTTGGTTCCCGCAAGACAGGGTGCTTTCTATGGCTACACCTTC. Its protein product is CASSLVPARQGAFYGYTF. The full variable domain, rest sourced from reference TRBV5-6 and TRBJ1-2, is DAGVTQSPTHLIKTRGQQVTLRCSPKSGHDTVSWYQQALGQGPQFIFQYYEEEERQRGNFPDRFSGHQFPNYSSELNVNALLLGDSALYLCASSLVPARQGAFYGYTFGSGTRLTVV.

The V call is TRBV7-2, the J call TRBJ1-2; 7 bases are shared with TRBD1. Germline V CDR1 and CDR2: SGHTA, FQGNSA. This CDR3 is 14 amino acids long. The ends lost 5 bases at V and 4 bases at J; junction bases unmatched: 7. In DNA form, the CDR3 reads TGTGCCAGCAGCGCGACAGGGACGTTCTATGGCTACACCTTC. It codes for CASSATGTFYGYTF.

Comments on this clonotype: This clone may be a read error of a much larger clone one base away. The chain couples TRBV10-2 to TRBJ1-4; a possible D gene is TRBD1 (5 bases). V was clipped by 6 bases and J by 4 bases, with 12 bases between them. CDR3 length: 14 residues. Per germline, CDR1 WSHSY and CDR2 SAAADI. In DNA, the CDR3 is TGCGCCAGCAGCGGGACGGAGGGTAATGAAAAACTGTTTTTT. Amino acid sequence: CASSGTEGNEKLFF.

This clonotype was recorded many times. The chain couples TRBV3-1 to TRBJ2-1; D gene uncertain. V gave up 0 bases and J gave up 2 bases, with 14 bases separating them. This CDR3 has 17 amino acids. Germline lookup yields CDR1 LGHDT and CDR2 YNNKEL (reference sequence). The DNA of the CDR3 is TGTGCCAGCAGCCAAGATTACGCAGTCGAAGCCTACAATGAGCAGTTCTTC. The encoded protein is CASSQDYAVEAYNEQFF.

This sequence joins TRBV7-2 and TRBJ2-5; 9 nucleotides agree with TRBD1. CDR1 and CDR2 from the germline V gene are SGHTA and FQGNSA. V was pared by 4 bases and J by 3 bases, with 3 bases of the junction left unmatched. The CDR3 runs 14 residues. The CDR3 DNA follows: TGTGCCAGCAGCTCCAGGACAGGGGAAGAGACCCAGTACTTC. Protein: CASSSRTGEETQYF.

This clonotype qualifies as medium-sized. The chain has TRBV12-3 or TRBV12-4 and TRBJ2-6; TRBD1 aligns across 8 bases. The CDR3 consists of 18 residues. V shed 4 bases and J 0 bases; nucleotides not matched to a gene: 8. CDR3 in DNA: TGTGCCAGCAGTTCGACAGGGGCCTATGACTCTGGGGCCAACGTCCTGACTTTC. This gives the protein CASSSTGAYDSGANVLTF.

At least ten counts were recorded for this clonotype. This chain links TRBV4-2 with TRBJ2-7, with D possibly matching TRBD2 (5 bases). CDR1 and CDR2 (germline): LGHNA, YNFKEQ. V gave up 3 bases and J gave up 5 bases, with 5 bases separating them. The CDR3 has 11 amino acids. This CDR3 reads CASSQGDEQYF. In DNA form, the CDR3 reads TGTGCCAGCAGCCAGGGAGACGAGCAGTACTTC.

This clonotype was observed a handful of times. The rearrangement links TRBV28 to TRBJ2-5, with a weak D call TRBD1 (6 bases). The CDR3 is 14 residues long. Trimming shortened V by 8 bases and J by 8 bases, and 21 bases separated the two germline ends. Per the germline V gene, CDR1 is MDHEN and CDR2 is SYDVKM. This CDR3 reads CASCTTSGAPTQYF. The DNA of the CDR3 is TGTGCCAGCTGCACCACCTCAGGGGCGCCAACCCAGTACTTC.

This clonotype has a count of ten or more. The CDR3 region is CASSEGNTEAFF. DNA of the CDR3: TGTGCCAGCAGCGAGGGGAACACTGAAGCTTTCTTT. The V gene is TRBV7-3, the J gene TRBJ1-1, with D hard to call. Germline CDR1 SGHTA, CDR2 FQGTGA. V gave up 5 bases and J gave up 1 base, with 5 bases separating them. This CDR3 comprises 12 residues.

This clonotype was observed many times. This chain joins TRBV7-3 and TRBJ2-3, with D unclear. The germline gives CDR1 SGHTA, CDR2 FQGTGA. The ends were cut back, 0 bases at V and 4 bases at J, with 5 bases in the middle. The CDR3 extends over 13 amino acids. DNA of the CDR3: TGTGCCAGCAGCTTAACGGTAGCAGATACGCAGTATTTT. This gives the protein CASSLTVADTQYF. Based on the CDR3 plus reference TRBV7-3 and TRBJ2-3, the full variable domain is GAGVSQTPSNKVTEKGKYVELRCDPISGHTALYWYRQSLGQGPEFLIYFQGTGAADDSGLPNDRFFAVRPEGSVSTLKIQRTERGDSAVYLCASSLTVADTQYFGPGTRLTVL.

The J gene is TRBJ2-7, the V gene TRBV27; D is unresolved. V lost 6 bases and J 6 bases, leaving 12 bases between the germline ends. There are 12 residues in the CDR3. Germline CDR1 MNHEY, CDR2 SMNVEV (reference sequence). CDR3 nucleotides: TGTGCCAGCAGCACGTTAGGGCGCGAGCAGTACTTC. Translation: CASSTLGREQYF.